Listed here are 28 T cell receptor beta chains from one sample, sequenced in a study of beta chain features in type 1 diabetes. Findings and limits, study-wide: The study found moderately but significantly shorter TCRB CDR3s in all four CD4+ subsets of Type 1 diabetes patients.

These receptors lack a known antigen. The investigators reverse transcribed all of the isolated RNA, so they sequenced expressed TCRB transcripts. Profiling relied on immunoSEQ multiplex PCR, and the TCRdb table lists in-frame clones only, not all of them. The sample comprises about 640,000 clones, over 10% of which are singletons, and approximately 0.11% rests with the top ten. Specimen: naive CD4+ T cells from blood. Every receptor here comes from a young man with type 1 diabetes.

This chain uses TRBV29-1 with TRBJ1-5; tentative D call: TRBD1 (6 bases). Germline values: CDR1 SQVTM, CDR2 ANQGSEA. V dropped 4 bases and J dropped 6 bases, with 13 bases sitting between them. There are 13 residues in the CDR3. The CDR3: CSVGMGAGQPQHF. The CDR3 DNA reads TGCAGCGTTGGGATGGGGGCGGGTCAGCCCCAGCATTTT. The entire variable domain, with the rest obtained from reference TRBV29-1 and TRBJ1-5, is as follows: SAVISQKPSRDICQRGTSLTIQCQVDSQVTMMFWYRQQPGQSLTLIATANQGSEATYESGFVIDKFPISRPNLTFSTLTVSNMSPEDSSIYLCSVGMGAGQPQHFGDGTRLSIL.

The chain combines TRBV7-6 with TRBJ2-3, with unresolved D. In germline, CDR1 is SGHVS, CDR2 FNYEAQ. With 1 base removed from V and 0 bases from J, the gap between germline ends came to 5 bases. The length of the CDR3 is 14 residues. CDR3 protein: CASSLGASTDTQYF. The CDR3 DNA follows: TGTGCCAGCAGCTTAGGGGCCAGCACAGATACGCAGTATTTT.

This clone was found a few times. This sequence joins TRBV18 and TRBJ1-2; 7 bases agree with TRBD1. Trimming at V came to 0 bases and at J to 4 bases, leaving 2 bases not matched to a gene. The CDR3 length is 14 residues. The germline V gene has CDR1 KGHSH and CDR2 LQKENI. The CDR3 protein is CASSPPRDSYGYTF. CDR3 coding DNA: TGTGCCAGCTCACCACCCCGGGACAGCTATGGCTACACCTTC.

In nucleotides, the CDR3 is TGTGCCAGCAGAGAGGGCGTCCAAGAGACCCAGTACTTC. This gives the protein CASREGVQETQYF. This chain connects TRBV7-8 to TRBJ2-5, with a weak D call TRBD2 (5 bases). The CDR3 has 13 residues. Trimming removed 6 bases from V and 1 base from J, with 9 bases in between. The V gene's germline CDR1 is SGHVS and CDR2 FQNEAQ.

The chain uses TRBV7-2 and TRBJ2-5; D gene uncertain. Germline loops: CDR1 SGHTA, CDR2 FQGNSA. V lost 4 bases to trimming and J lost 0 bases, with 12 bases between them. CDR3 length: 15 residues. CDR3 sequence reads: CASSYTGWYQETQYF. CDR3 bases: TGTGCCAGCAGCTACACCGGGTGGTACCAAGAGACCCAGTACTTC.

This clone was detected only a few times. CDR3 protein: CASSESAGQSSYEQYF. In DNA form, the CDR3 reads TGTGCCAGCAGCGAGTCGGCGGGCCAGAGCTCCTACGAGCAGTACTTC. The chain joins TRBV9 to TRBJ2-7; maybe TRBD2 (5 bases). The germline V gene has CDR1 SGDLS and CDR2 YYNGEE. V lost 3 bases and J lost 0, with 16 bases in between. This CDR3 comprises 16 residues.

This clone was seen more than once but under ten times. DNA for the CDR3: TGTGCCAGCAGAGCCGGGACAGGGGATAGGGTTGAGCAGTTCTTC. Translated, it gives CASRAGTGDRVEQFF. The genes are TRBV28 and TRBJ2-1, with 10 bases fitting TRBD1. Germline lookup yields CDR1 MDHEN and CDR2 SYDVKM. V was pared by 6 bases and J by 9 bases, with 11 bases of the junction left unmatched. CDR3 length equals 15 residues.

The CDR3 is CASSLEAPYEQYF. In nucleotides, the CDR3 is TGTGCCAGCAGCCTAGAGGCGCCTTACGAGCAGTACTTC. The V gene is TRBV28, the J gene TRBJ2-7; D ambiguous. Trimming cost V 6 bases and J 4 bases, with 13 bases left between them. This CDR3 is 13 amino acids long. From germline, CDR1 is MDHEN and CDR2 SYDVKM.

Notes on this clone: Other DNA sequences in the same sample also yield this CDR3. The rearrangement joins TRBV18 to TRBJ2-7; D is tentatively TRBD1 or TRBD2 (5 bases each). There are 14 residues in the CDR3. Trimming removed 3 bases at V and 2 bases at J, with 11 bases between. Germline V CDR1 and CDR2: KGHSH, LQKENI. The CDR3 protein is CASSPRDGTYEQYF. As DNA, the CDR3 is TGTGCCAGCTCACCTAGGGACGGAACCTACGAGCAGTACTTC.

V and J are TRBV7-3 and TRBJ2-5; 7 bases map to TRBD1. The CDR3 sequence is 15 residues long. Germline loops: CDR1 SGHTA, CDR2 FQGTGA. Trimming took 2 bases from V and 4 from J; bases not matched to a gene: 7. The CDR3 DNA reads TGTGCCAGCAGCTTATGGAAGGGGGCCAGAGAGACCCAGTACTTC. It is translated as CASSLWKGARETQYF.

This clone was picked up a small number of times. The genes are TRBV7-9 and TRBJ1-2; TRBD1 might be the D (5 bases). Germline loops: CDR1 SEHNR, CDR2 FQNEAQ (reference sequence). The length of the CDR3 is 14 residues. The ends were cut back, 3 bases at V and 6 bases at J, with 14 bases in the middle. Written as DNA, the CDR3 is TGTGCCAGCAGCTTGCCCCGGGACGGGCATGGCTACACCTTC. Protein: CASSLPRDGHGYTF.

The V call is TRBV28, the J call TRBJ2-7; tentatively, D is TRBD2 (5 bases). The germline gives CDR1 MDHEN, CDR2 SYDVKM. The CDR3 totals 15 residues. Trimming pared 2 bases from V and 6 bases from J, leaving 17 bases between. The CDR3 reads CASSLAGVRVGEQYF. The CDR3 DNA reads TGTGCCAGCAGTTTAGCGGGCGTGAGGGTCGGCGAGCAGTACTTC.

This chain's CDR3 is CAISDRGGEQYF. The CDR3 DNA reads TGTGCCATCAGTGACAGGGGCGGAGAGCAGTACTTC. The chain has TRBV10-3 and TRBJ2-7, with D perhaps TRBD1 (6 bases). Germline CDR1 reads ENHRY; CDR2 reads SYGVKD. The CDR3 extends over 12 amino acids. The V end lost 3 bases, the J end lost 7 bases, and 10 bases lay between the germline ends.

CDR3 sequence reads: CASSLVPGNYGYTF. The CDR3, as DNA: TGTGCCAGCAGCTTGGTTCCAGGGAACTATGGCTACACCTTC. The rearrangement joins TRBV5-6 to TRBJ1-2; possible D gene TRBD1, 5 bases. The CDR3 runs 14 residues. Germline loops: CDR1 SGHDT, CDR2 YYEEEE. V lost 0 bases and J lost 2, with 8 bases in between.

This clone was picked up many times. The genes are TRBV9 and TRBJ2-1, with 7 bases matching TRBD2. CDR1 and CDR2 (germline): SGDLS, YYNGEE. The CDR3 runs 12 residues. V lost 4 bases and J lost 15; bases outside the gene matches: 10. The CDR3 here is CASSLGRGRMFF. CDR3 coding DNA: TGTGCCAGCAGCCTTGGGAGGGGACGGATGTTCTTC.

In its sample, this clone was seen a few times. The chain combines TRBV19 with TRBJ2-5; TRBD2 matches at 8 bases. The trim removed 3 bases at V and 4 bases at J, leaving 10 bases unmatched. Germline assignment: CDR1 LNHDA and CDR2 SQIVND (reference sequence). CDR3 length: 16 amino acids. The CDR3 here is CASSIVLAGGRETQYF. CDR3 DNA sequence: TGTGCCAGTAGTATTGTCCTGGCGGGGGGCCGAGAGACCCAGTACTTC.

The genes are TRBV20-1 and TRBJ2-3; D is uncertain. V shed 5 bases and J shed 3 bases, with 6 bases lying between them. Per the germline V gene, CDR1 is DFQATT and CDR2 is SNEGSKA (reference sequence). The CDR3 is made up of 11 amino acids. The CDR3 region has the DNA TGCAGTGCTCAGACAACAGATACGCAGTATTTT. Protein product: CSAQTTDTQYF.

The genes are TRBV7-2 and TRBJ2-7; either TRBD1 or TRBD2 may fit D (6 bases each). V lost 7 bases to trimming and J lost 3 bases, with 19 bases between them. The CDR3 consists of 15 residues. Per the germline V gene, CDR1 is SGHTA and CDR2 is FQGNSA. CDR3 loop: CASTPGGRTLYEQYF. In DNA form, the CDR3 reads TGTGCCAGCACCCCTGGGGGGCGGACCCTCTACGAGCAGTACTTC. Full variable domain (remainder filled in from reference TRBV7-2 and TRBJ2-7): GAGVSQSPSNKVTEKGKDVELRCDPISGHTALYWYRQSLGQGLEFLIYFQGNSAPDKSGLPSDRFSAERTGGSVSTLTIQRTQQEDSAVYLCASTPGGRTLYEQYFGPGTRLTVT.

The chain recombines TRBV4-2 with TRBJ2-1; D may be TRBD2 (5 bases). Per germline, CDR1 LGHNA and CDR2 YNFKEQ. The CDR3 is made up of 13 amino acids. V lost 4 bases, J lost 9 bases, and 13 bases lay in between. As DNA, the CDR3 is TGTGCCAGCAGCCCGTTCGGTGGGAGTGAGCAGTTCTTC. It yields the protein CASSPFGGSEQFF.

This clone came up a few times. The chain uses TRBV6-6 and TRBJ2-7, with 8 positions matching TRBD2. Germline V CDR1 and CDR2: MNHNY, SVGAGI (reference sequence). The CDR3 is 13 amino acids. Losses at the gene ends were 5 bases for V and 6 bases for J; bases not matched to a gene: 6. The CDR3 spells CASSPGLVFEQYF. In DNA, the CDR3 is TGTGCCAGCAGTCCGGGACTAGTGTTCGAGCAGTACTTC.

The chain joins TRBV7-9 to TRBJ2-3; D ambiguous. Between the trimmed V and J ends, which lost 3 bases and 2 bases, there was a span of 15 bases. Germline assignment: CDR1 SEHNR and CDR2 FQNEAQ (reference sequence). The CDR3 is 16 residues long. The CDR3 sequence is CASSFTTRSSTDTQYF. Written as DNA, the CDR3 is TGTGCCAGCAGCTTTACTACACGGAGCTCCACAGATACGCAGTATTTT.

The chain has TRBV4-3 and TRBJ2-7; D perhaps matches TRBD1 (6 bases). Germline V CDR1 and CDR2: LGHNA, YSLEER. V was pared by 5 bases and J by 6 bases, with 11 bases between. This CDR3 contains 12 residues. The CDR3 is CASSFRGGEQYF. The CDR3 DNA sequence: TGCGCCAGCAGCTTCAGGGGTGGCGAGCAGTACTTC.

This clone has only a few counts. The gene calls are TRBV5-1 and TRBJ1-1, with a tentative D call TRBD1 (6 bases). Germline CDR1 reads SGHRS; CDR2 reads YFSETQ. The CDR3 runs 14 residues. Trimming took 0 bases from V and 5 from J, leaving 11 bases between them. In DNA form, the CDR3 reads TGCGCCAGCAGCTTGGGACAGGTACGAACTGAAGCTTTCTTT. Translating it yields CASSLGQVRTEAFF.

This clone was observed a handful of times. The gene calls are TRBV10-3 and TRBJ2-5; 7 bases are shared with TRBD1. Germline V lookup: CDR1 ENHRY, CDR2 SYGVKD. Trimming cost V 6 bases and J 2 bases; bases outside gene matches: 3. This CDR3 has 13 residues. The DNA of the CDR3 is TGTGCCATCAGACCGGGACAGCAAGAGACCCAGTACTTC. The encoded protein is CAIRPGQQETQYF.

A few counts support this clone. The CDR3 loop reads CASSVTPGANVLTF. The DNA for the CDR3 is TGTGCCAGCAGCGTGACACCTGGGGCCAACGTCCTGACTTTC. The gene calls are TRBV9 and TRBJ2-6; D is undetermined. The V end was cut by 2 bases, the J end by 2 bases, with 5 bases between. The CDR3 has 14 residues. The V gene's germline CDR1 is SGDLS and CDR2 YYNGEE.

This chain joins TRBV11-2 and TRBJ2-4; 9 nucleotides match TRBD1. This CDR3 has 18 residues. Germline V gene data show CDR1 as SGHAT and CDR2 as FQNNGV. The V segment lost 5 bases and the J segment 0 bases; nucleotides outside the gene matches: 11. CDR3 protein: CASSQGDRDVVAKNIQYF. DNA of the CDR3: TGTGCCAGCAGCCAGGGGGACAGGGACGTAGTAGCCAAAAACATTCAGTACTTC.

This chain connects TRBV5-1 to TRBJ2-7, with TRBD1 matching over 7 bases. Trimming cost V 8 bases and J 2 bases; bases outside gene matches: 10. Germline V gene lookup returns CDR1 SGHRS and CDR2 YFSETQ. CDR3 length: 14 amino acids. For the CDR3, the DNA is TGCGCCAGTTACCCGACAGGGCAAACCTACGAGCAGTACTTC. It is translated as CASYPTGQTYEQYF. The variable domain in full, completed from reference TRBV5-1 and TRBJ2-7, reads KAGVTQTPRYLIKTRGQQVTLSCSPISGHRSVSWYQQTPGQGLQFLFEYFSETQRNKGNFPGRFSGRQFSNSRSEMNVSTLELGDSALYLCASYPTGQTYEQYFGPGTRLTVT.

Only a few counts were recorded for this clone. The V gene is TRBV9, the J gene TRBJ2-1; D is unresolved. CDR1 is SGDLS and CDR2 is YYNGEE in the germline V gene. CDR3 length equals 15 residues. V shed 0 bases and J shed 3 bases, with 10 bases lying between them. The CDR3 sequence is CASSVEGHGYNEQFF. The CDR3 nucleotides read TGTGCCAGCAGCGTAGAAGGGCATGGCTACAATGAGCAGTTCTTC.